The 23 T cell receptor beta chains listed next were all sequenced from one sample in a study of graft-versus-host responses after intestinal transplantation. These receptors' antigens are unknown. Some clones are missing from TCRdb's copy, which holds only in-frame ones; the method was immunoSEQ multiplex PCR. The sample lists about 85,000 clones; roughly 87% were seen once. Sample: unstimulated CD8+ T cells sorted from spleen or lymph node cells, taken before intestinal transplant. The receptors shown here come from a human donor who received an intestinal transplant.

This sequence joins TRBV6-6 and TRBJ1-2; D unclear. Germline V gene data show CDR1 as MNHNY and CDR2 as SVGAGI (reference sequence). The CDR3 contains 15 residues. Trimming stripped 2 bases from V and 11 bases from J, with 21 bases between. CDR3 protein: CASSYRRQVELRYTF. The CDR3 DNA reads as TGTGCCAGCAGTTACAGGAGGCAGGTCGAATTACGTTACACCTTC.

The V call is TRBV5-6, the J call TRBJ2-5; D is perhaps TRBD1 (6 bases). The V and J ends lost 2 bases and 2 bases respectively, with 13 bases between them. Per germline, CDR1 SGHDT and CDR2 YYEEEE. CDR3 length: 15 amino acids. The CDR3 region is CASSFPDRPQETQYF. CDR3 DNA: TGTGCCAGCAGCTTTCCCGACAGGCCTCAAGAGACCCAGTACTTC.

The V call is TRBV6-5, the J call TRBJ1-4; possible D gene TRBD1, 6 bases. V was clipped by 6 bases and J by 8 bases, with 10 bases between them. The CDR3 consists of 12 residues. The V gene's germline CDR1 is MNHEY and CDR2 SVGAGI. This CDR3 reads CASSTGLEKLFF. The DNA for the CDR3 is TGTGCCAGCAGCACAGGGCTCGAAAAACTGTTTTTT.

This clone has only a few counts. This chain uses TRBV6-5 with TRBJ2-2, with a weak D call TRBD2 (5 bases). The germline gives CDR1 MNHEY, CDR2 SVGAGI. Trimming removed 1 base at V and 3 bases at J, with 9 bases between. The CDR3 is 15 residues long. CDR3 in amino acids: CASSYLGSDTGELFF. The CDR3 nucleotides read TGTGCCAGCAGTTACTTGGGGAGTGACACCGGGGAGCTGTTTTTT.

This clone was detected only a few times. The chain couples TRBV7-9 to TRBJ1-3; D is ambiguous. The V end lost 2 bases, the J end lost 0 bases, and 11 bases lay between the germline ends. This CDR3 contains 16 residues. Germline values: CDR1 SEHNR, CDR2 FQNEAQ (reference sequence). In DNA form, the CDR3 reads TGTGCCAGCAGCTTAACGTTGTTCTACTCTGGAAACACCATATATTTT. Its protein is CASSLTLFYSGNTIYF. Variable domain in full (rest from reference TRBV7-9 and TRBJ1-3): DTGVSQNPRHKITKRGQNVTFRCDPISEHNRLYWYRQTLGQGPEFLTYFQNEAQLEKSRLLSDRFSAERPKGSFSTLEIQRTEQGDSAMYLCASSLTLFYSGNTIYFGEGSWLTVV.

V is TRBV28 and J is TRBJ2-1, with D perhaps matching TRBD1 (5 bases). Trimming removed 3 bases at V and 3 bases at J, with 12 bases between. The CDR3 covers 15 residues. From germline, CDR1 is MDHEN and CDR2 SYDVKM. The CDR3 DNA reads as TGTGCCAGCAGTTTTATTGAACAGGTCTACAATGAGCAGTTCTTC. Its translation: CASSFIEQVYNEQFF.

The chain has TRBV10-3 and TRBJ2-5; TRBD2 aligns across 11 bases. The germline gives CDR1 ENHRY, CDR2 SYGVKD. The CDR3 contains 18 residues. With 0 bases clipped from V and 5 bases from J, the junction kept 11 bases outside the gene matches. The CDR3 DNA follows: TGTGCCATCAGTGAGTCGATGGGTAGCGGGGGGGCCATGGAGACCCAGTACTTC. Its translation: CAISESMGSGGAMETQYF.

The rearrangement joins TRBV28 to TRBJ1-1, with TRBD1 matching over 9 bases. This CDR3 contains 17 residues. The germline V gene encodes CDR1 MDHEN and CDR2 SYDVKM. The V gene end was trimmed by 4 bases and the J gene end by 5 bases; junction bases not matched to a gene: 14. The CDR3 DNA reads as TGTGCCAGCAGTTCCTCACAGGGACAGGGACTGGGGACTGAAGCTTTCTTT. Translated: CASSSSQGQGLGTEAFF.

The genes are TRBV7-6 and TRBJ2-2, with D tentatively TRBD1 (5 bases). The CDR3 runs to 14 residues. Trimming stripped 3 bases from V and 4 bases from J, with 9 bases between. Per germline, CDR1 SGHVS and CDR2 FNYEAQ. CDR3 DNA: TGTGCCAGCAGCTTTACAGGTCCCACCGGGGAGCTGTTTTTT. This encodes CASSFTGPTGELFF.

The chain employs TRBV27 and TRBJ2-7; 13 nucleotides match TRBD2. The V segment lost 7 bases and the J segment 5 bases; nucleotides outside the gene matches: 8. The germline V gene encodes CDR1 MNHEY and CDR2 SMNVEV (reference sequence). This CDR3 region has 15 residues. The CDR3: CASTTLAGGDHEQYF. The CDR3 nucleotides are TGTGCCAGCACCACACTAGCGGGAGGGGACCACGAGCAGTACTTC.

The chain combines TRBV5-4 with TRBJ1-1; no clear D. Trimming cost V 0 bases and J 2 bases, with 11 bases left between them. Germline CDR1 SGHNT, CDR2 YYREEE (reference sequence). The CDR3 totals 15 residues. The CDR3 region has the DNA TGTGCCAGCAGCTTGGGAGACCTCATAAACACTGAAGCTTTCTTT. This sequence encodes CASSLGDLINTEAFF.

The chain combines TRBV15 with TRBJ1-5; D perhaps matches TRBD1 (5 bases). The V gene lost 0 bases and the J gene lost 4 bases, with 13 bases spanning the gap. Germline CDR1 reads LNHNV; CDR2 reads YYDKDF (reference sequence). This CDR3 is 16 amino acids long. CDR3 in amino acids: CATSRDRTWPNQPQHF. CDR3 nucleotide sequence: TGTGCCACCAGCAGAGACCGGACATGGCCAAATCAGCCCCAGCATTTT.

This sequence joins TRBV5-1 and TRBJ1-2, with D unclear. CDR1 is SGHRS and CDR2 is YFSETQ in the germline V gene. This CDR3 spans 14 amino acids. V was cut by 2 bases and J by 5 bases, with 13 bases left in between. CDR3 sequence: CASSFAVRDYGYTF. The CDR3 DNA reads TGCGCCAGCAGCTTTGCAGTTCGGGATTATGGCTACACCTTC. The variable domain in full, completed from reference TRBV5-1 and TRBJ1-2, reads KAGVTQTPRYLIKTRGQQVTLSCSPISGHRSVSWYQQTPGQGLQFLFEYFSETQRNKGNFPGRFSGRQFSNSRSEMNVSTLELGDSALYLCASSFAVRDYGYTFGSGTRLTVV.

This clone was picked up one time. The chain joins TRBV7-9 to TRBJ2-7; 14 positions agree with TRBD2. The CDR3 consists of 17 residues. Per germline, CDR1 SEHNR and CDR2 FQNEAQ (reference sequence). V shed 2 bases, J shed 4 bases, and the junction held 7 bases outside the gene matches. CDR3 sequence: CASSLSGTSGSIYEQYF. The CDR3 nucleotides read TGTGCCAGCAGCTTATCCGGGACTAGCGGGAGTATTTACGAGCAGTACTTC. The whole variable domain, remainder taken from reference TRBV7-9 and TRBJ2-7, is DTGVSQNPRHKITKRGQNVTFRCDPISEHNRLYWYRQTLGQGPEFLTYFQNEAQLEKSRLLSDRFSAERPKGSFSTLEIQRTEQGDSAMYLCASSLSGTSGSIYEQYFGPGTRLTVT.

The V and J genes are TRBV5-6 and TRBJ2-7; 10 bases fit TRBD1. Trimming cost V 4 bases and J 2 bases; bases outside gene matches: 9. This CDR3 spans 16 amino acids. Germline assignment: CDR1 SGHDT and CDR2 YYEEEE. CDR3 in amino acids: CASSDRDRGVTYEQYF. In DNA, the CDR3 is TGTGCCAGCAGCGACCGGGACAGGGGAGTAACCTACGAGCAGTACTTC.

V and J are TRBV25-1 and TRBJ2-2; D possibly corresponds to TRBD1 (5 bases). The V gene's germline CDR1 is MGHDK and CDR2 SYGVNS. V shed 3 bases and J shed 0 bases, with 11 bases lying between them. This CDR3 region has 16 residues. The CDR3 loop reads CASSDYRQTNTGELFF. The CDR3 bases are TGTGCCAGCAGTGATTACAGGCAAACGAACACCGGGGAGCTGTTTTTT. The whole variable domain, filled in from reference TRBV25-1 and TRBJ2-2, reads EADIYQTPRYLVIGTGKKITLECSQTMGHDKMYWYQQDPGMELHLIHYSYGVNSTEKGDLSSESTVSRIRTEHFPLTLESARPSHTSQYLCASSDYRQTNTGELFFGEGSRLTVL.

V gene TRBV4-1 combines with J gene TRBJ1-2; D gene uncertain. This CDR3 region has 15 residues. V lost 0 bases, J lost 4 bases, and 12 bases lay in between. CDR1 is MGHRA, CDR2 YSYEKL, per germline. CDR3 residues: CASSQDDGSLYGYTF. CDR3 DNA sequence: TGCGCCAGCAGCCAAGATGACGGCTCTCTCTATGGCTACACCTTC.

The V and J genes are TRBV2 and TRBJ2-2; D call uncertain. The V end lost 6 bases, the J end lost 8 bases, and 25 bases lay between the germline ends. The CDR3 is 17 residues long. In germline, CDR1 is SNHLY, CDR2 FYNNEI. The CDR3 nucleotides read TGTGCCAGCAGCCGCCCTCGGTCCCGAACGTTAGCTGGGGAGCTGTTTTTT. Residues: CASSRPRSRTLAGELFF.

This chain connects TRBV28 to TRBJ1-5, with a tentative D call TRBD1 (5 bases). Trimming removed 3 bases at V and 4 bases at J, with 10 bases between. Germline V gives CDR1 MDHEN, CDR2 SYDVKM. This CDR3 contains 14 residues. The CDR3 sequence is CASSLRQGNQPQHF. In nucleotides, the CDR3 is TGTGCCAGCAGTTTGAGGCAGGGAAATCAGCCCCAGCATTTT.

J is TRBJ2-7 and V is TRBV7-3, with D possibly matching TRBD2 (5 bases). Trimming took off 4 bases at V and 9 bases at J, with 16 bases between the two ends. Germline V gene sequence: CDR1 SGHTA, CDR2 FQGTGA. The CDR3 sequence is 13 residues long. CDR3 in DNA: TGTGCCAGCAGCTCACGGGTGGAGGCTGTGCAGTACTTC. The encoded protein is CASSSRVEAVQYF.

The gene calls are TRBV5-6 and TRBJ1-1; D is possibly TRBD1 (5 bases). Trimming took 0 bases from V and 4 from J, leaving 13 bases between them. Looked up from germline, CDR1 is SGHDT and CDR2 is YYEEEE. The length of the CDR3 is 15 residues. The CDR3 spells CASSLDGWGGTEAFF. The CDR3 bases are TGTGCCAGCAGCTTGGACGGGTGGGGGGGCACTGAAGCTTTCTTT.

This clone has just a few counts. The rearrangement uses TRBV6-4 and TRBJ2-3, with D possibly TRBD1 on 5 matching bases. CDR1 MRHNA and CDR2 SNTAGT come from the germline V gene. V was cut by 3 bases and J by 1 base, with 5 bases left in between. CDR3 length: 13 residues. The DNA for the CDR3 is TGTGCCAGCAGTGAAGGGGGCACAGATACGCAGTATTTT. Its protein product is CASSEGGTDTQYF.

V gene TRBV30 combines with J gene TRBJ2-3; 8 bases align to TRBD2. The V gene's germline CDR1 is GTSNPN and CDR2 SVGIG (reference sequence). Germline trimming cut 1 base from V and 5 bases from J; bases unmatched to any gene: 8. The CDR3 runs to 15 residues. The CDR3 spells CAWSGGGGFIDTQYF. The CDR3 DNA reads TGTGCCTGGAGTGGAGGCGGGGGGTTCATAGATACGCAGTATTTT.